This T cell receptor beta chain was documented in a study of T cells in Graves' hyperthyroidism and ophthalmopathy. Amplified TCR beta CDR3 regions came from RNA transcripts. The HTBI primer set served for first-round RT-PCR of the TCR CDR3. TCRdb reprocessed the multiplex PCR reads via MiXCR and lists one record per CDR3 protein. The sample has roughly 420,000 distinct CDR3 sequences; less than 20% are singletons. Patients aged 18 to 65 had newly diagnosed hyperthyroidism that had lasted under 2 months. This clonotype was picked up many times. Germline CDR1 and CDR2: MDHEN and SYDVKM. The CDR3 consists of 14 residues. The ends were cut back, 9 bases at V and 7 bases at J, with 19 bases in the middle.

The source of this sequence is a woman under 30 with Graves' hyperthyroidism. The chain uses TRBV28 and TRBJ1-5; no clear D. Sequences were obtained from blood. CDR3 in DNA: TGTGCCAGTGCCCACCCTGGGCGGGAGCAGCCCCAGCATTTT. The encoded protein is CASAHPGREQPQHF.